This T cell receptor (beta chain) was captured by sequencing in a study of cytomegalovirus exposure and HLA in healthy donors. Overall study findings and caveats: Owing to their indistinguishability, certain V segments, notably TRBV6-2 and TRBV6-3, were excluded.

Regarding donors, all were healthy bone marrow donors. Remarks on this clone: Its antigen is unidentified.

The study ran its PCR with 60 Vbeta and 13 Jbeta primers. The protocol was immunoSEQ multiplex PCR, while the TCRdb copy is restricted to in-frame clones and leaves out a portion. The sample includes approximately 120,000 clones. Trimming removed 6 bases at V and 6 bases at J, with 17 bases between. CDR1 and CDR2 (germline): MNHNY, SVGAGI (reference sequence). The CDR3 is made up of 14 amino acids. The sequencing input was PBMCs. This receptor was taken from a woman aged 55 to 70 in good health and CMV-seronegative. The chain employs TRBV6-6 and TRBJ1-2; weak D call: TRBD1 (6 bases). CDR3 nucleotides: TGTGCCAGCAGCTTAACAGGGTTTGAGAATGGCTACACCTTC. Its translation: CASSLTGFENGYTF.